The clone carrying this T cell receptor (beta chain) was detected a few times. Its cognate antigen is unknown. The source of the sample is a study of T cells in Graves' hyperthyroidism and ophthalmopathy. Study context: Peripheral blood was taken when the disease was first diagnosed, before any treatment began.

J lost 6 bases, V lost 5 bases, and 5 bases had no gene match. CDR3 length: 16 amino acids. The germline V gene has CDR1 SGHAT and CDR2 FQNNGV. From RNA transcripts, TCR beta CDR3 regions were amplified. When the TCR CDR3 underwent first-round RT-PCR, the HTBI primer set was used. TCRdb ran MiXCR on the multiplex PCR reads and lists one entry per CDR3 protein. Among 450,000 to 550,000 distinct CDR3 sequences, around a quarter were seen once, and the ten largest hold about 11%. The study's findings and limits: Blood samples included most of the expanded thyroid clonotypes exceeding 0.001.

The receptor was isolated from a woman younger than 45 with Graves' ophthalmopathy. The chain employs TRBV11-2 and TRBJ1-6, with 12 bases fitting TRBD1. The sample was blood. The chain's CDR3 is CASSGGQGAGNSPLHF. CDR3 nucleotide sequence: TGTGCCAGCAGCGGGGGACAGGGGGCCGGTAATTCACCCCTCCACTTT.